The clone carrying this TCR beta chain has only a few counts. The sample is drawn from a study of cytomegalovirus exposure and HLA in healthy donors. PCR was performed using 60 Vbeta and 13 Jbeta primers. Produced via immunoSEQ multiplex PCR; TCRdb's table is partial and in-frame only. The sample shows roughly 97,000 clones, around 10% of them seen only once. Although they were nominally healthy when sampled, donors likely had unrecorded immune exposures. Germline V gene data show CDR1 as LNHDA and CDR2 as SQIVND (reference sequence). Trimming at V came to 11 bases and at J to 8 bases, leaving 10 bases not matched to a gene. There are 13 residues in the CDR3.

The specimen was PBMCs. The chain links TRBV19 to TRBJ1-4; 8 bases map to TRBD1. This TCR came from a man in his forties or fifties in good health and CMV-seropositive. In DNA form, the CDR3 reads TGTGCCGGATCGACAGGGGTTGGGGAAAAACTGTTTTTT. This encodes CAGSTGVGEKLFF.